Shown below are 6 T cell receptor beta chains from a single sample sequenced in a study of CD8+ T cells in alopecia areata. Reverse transcribed after extraction, RNA yielded cDNA as the sequencing template. Using immunoSEQ multiplex PCR, the repertoire was profiled, and TCRdb retains in-frame clones only, with some absent. The sample comprises around 97,000 clones, around 84% of which are singletons, and around 10% rests with the top ten. Treatment given: oral pan-JAK inhibitor, 5-10 mg twice daily. Sequencing used CD8+ T cells sorted from blood, obtained at week 34, from a patient treated with tofacitinib. These receptors originate from a human donor with alopecia areata.

The chain employs TRBV4-1 and TRBJ2-7, with 9 bases identical to TRBD2. Germline values: CDR1 MGHRA, CDR2 YSYEKL. The CDR3 sequence is 16 residues long. V was clipped by 1 base and J by 2 bases; unmatched bases: 6. The DNA of the CDR3 is TGCGCCAGCAGCCAAGTAGCGGGAGTGACTACCTACGAGCAGTACTTC. This codes for CASSQVAGVTTYEQYF.

V and J are TRBV6-5 and TRBJ2-3; no definite D call. The CDR3 contains 14 residues. The germline V gene encodes CDR1 MNHEY and CDR2 SVGAGI. V gave up 8 bases and J gave up 2 bases, with 14 bases separating them. This chain's CDR3 is CASGPAVSTDTQYF. DNA for the CDR3: TGTGCCAGCGGCCCGGCGGTCTCCACAGATACGCAGTATTTT.

This chain uses TRBV27 with TRBJ2-7, with a tentative D call TRBD2 (5 bases). Germline V lookup: CDR1 MNHEY, CDR2 SMNVEV (reference sequence). There are 13 residues in the CDR3. Trimming stripped 5 bases from V and 7 bases from J, with 15 bases between. Written as DNA, the CDR3 is TGTGCCAGCAGTCCCAGCCAGACTAAGGAGCAGTACTTC. Translation: CASSPSQTKEQYF.

CDR3 sequence: CASSLEGRPQHF. CDR3 DNA: TGTGCCAGCAGCTTAGAGGGGCGGCCCCAGCATTTT. V and J are TRBV7-9 and TRBJ1-5; D possibly corresponds to TRBD1 (5 bases). From germline, CDR1 is SEHNR and CDR2 FQNEAQ (reference sequence). V was shortened by 1 base and J by 9 bases, with 7 bases between the two germline ends. The CDR3 totals 12 residues.

The chain uses TRBV27 and TRBJ2-1, with 8 bases matching TRBD2. The CDR3 has 15 amino acids. With V trimmed by 5 bases and J by 6 bases, 9 bases remained unmatched. Germline CDR1 MNHEY, CDR2 SMNVEV (reference sequence). CDR3 sequence (DNA): TGTGCCAGCAGTCCCTTCGCGGGAGGAAGCAATGAGCAGTTCTTC. It specifies CASSPFAGGSNEQFF.

The chain recombines TRBV5-6 with TRBJ1-1; D not certain. The CDR3 spans 15 residues. The germline V and J ends were trimmed by 2 bases and 0 bases, with 11 bases remaining between them. The germline CDR1 and CDR2 sequences are SGHDT and YYEEEE. For the CDR3, the DNA is TGTGCCAGCAGCTTCGGCAGTTTTATGAACACTGAAGCTTTCTTT. Amino acids: CASSFGSFMNTEAFF.